A selection of T cell receptor beta chains follows, all from one sample in a study of T cells in Graves' hyperthyroidism and ophthalmopathy. Each CDR3 protein gets one entry after TCRdb re-called the multiplex PCR reads with MiXCR. The repertoire holds some 400,000 distinct CDR3 sequences, with about 14% as singletons. Sequencing used blood. Every receptor here comes from a woman between 55 and 75 years old with Graves' hyperthyroidism. The CDR3 runs from the conserved cysteine through the conserved F or W. D genes are given only for firm matches. Expanded clones are given a class, and other clones once, few, many or no size at all.

D gene | J gene | V gene | clone size | CDR3 protein | CDR3 DNA
TRBD1 | TRBJ2-5 | TRBV6-1 | many | CASRAGTGDLLPGWGLPPEETQYF | TGTGCCAGCAGGGCCGGGACAGGGGACCTCCTTCCCGGCTGGGGTCTCCCGCCCGAAGAGACCCAGTACTTC
TRBD2 | TRBJ2-3 | TRBV5-1 | many | CASSLGLAGDTDTQYF | TGCGCCAGCAGCTTGGGACTAGCGGGAGACACAGATACGCAGTATTTT
- | TRBJ1-2 | TRBV6-1 | many | CASSASGQPYGYTF | TGTGCCAGCAGTGCATCCGGACAGCCTTATGGCTACACCTTC
TRBD1 | TRBJ2-1 | TRBV30 | many | CARGGQGYNEQFF | TGTGCCCGAGGGGGACAGGGGTACAATGAGCAGTTCTTC
- | TRBJ2-5 | TRBV6-1 | few | CASTHGTPPMTQYF | TGTGCCAGCACCCACGGGACCCCCCCAATGACCCAGTACTTC
- | TRBJ1-2 | TRBV4-2 | few | CASSQDYGTYYGYTF | TGTGCCAGCAGCCAAGATTACGGGACATACTATGGCTACACCTTC
TRBD1 | TRBJ1-4 | TRBV30 | few | CAWSISDRGEKLFF | TGTGCCTGGAGTATCTCGGACAGGGGGGAAAAACTGTTTTTT
- | TRBJ2-1 | TRBV11-1 | many | CASSPGLINEQFF | TGTGCCAGCAGCCCGGGCCTTATCAATGAGCAGTTCTTC
- | TRBJ2-3 | TRBV27 | many | CASSLNSYTDTQYF | TGTGCCAGCAGTTTAAACAGTTACACAGATACGCAGTATTTT
- | TRBJ2-3 | TRBV7-2 | many | CASSAPGGQRDTQYF | TGTGCCAGCAGCGCCCCAGGGGGGCAACGCGATACGCAGTATTTT
TRBD1 | TRBJ2-5 | TRBV20-1 | many | CSARKSGQGETQYF | TGCAGTGCTAGAAAATCAGGACAGGGTGAGACCCAGTACTTC
- | TRBJ1-3 | TRBV7-9 | few | CASSTPRGLFSGNTIYF | TGTGCCAGCAGCACCCCCCGCGGACTGTTCTCTGGAAACACCATATATTTT
- | TRBJ2-3 | TRBV12-3/TRBV12-4 | - | CASRGSGADTQYF | TGTGCCAGCAGGGGAAGTGGGGCAGATACGCAGTATTTT
- | TRBJ1-4 | TRBV25-1 | - | CASSEYSEKLFF | TGTGCCAGCAGTGAATATAGTGAAAAACTGTTTTTT
TRBD2 | TRBJ2-7 | TRBV5-1 | - | CASSPGLADSSYEQYF | TGCGCCAGCAGCCCGGGACTAGCGGACAGCTCCTACGAGCAGTACTTC
- | TRBJ2-1 | TRBV3-1 | - | CASSPGTVLYNEQFF | TGTGCCAGCAGCCCTGGGACCGTTCTCTACAATGAGCAGTTCTTC
- | TRBJ2-3 | TRBV28 | many | CASSLSAAGDTDTQYF | TGTGCCAGCAGTTTATCGGCGGCAGGGGACACAGATACGCAGTATTTT
- | TRBJ2-3 | TRBV12-3/TRBV12-4 | many | CASRGRDTQYF | TGTGCCAGCAGGGGGAGAGATACGCAGTATTTT
- | TRBJ2-7 | TRBV7-8 | many | CASSLIWGRDEQYF | TGTGCCAGCAGCTTAATTTGGGGTAGGGACGAGCAGTACTTC
- | TRBJ2-2 | TRBV2 | many | CASRGISTGELFF | TGTGCCAGCCGGGGCATATCCACCGGGGAGCTGTTTTTT
- | TRBJ1-1 | TRBV28 | many | CASSEDSANTEAFF | TGTGCCAGCAGTGAGGACAGTGCCAACACTGAAGCTTTCTTT
- | TRBJ2-7 | TRBV4-1 | - | CASSQLFRQGKYEQYF | TGCGCCAGCAGCCAACTGTTTAGGCAGGGGAAGTACGAGCAGTACTTC
- | TRBJ1-1 | TRBV6-2/TRBV6-3 | few | CASSYPISSEAFF | TGTGCCAGCAGTTACCCGATTTCCTCTGAAGCTTTCTTT